This TCR beta chain emerged from a study of persistence of HIV-infected CD4 T cells. Across the study: Donors were ART-treated; their CMV- and Gag-responding CD4+ T cells were isolated. A couple of participants gave one leukapheresis sample; others gave up to about 200 mL blood repeatedly.

Sequencing used immunoSEQ version 4 in survey mode. The method was immunoSEQ multiplex PCR; TCRdb's version includes in-frame clones alone and lacks a portion of them. Here the sample spans 25,000 to 30,000 clones, roughly 75% being singletons. Lysates of CMV-infected fibroblasts at 9 to 10 ug/mL stimulated these cells. CD40L-negative CD69-negative CD45RO-high memory CD4+ T cells were sorted as populations depleted of antigen-responding cells. To note about this clone: Its target is unknown.

The germline V gene has CDR1 SNHLY and CDR2 FYNNEI. The CDR3 is made up of 14 amino acids. The V and J ends lost 4 bases and 5 bases, in that order; junction bases with no gene match: 4. The J gene is TRBJ1-1, the V gene TRBV2; 10 bases line up with TRBD1. The source material was CD4+ T cells sorted from PBMCs after approximately 20-hour stimulation, sampled from a patient who received antiretroviral therapy. This clonotype was sampled from an adult woman with HIV who was CMV-seropositive. CDR3 in amino acids: CASSAWDRGTEAFF. The CDR3 region has the DNA TGTGCCAGCAGTGCATGGGACAGGGGAACTGAAGCTTTCTTT.